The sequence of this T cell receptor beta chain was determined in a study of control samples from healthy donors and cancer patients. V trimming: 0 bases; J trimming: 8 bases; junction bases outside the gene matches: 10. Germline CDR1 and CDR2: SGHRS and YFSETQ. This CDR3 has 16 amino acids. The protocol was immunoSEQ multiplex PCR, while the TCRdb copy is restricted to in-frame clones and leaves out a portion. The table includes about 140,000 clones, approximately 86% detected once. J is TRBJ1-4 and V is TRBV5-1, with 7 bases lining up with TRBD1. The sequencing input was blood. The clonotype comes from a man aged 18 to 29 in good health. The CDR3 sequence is CASSLEPQGRGEKLFF. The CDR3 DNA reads TGCGCCAGCAGCTTGGAGCCACAGGGGAGAGGGGAAAAACTGTTTTTT.